This passage covers 12 T cell receptor beta chains from one sample sequenced in a study of tissue T cells after allogeneic stem cell transplantation. The method was immunoSEQ multiplex PCR; TCRdb's version includes in-frame clones alone and lacks a portion of them. The data contain about 7,800 clones, 35% to 60% of them seen just once; the ten biggest clones take up 8.4%. The time point was: mouse harvest day 7 after allogeneic transplant. The graft held 10^6 splenic CD5+ T cells and 10^7 T-cell-depleted bone marrow cells. The sample taken for sequencing was gut tissue. The receptors come from a female BALB/c mouse given C57BL/6 T cells with graft-versus-host disease after an allogeneic hematopoietic cell transplant.

About this clone itself: The junction shows a germline mismatch at one end, possibly a read error. The gene names given are mouse names. Read data end 1 residue before the CDR3 end; the end is taken from the germline J gene. This rearrangement joins TRBV16 to TRBJ1-1; D remains ambiguous. This CDR3 contains 14 residues. CDR1 and CDR2 (germline): SGHSA, FRNQAP. The CDR3 loop reads CASSVDGANTEVFF. The CDR3 DNA, read in part, is TGTGCAAGCAGCGTAGACGGTGCAAACACAGAAGTCTTC. The whole variable domain, filled in from reference TRBV16 and TRBJ1-1, reads NAGVIQTPRHKVTGKGQEATLWCEPISGHSAVFWYRQTIVQGLEFLTYFRNQAPIDDSGMPKERFSAQMPNQSHSTLKIQSTQPQDSAVYLCASSVDGANTEVFFGKGTRLTVV.

Concerning this clone: Genes and germline are mouse. Coverage ceases 1 residue before the CDR3 finishes, and the germline J gene fills in the end. The V gene is TRBV26, the J gene TRBJ1-1; TRBD1 is a possible D gene (5 bases). Trimming stripped 4 bases from V and 4 bases from J, with 10 bases between. The CDR3 runs to 13 residues. The germline gives CDR1 KGHPV, CDR2 FQNQEV (reference sequence). The part of the CDR3 DNA that was read is TGTGCCAGCAGTCGGGGGGGGAGCACAGAAGTCTTC. Translation: CASSRGGSTEVF. The full CDR3 protein reads CASSRGGSTEVFF.

As regards this clone: The gene names here belong to mouse. The CDR3 end is not reached by the read, which stops 1 residue before it; the germline J gene fills it in. J is TRBJ2-4 and V is TRBV23. The CDR3 is 15 amino acids. The germline V gene has CDR1 KGHTA and CDR2 FQNQQP. This CDR3 is CSSSQMGASQNTLYF. Incomplete CDR3 DNA: TGCTCCAGCAGTCAAATGGGGGCCAGTCAAAACACCTTGTAC.

Note on this clone: Genes and germline are mouse. The CDR3 goes on 1 residue after the read ends, and that part is filled in from the germline J gene. The chain uses TRBV26 and TRBJ2-3; no firm D call. V was trimmed by 4 bases and J by 0 bases, leaving 5 bases between them. The CDR3 runs to 13 residues. CDR1 and CDR2 from the germline V gene are KGHPV and FQNQEV (reference sequence). The CDR3 here is CASSRGSAETLYF. The sequenced CDR3 bases are TGTGCCAGCAGTCGGGGTAGTGCAGAAACGCTGTAT.

This clone was seen more than once but under ten times. Genes and germline are mouse. The read ends 1 residue before the CDR3 terminus; that terminus is restored from the germline J gene. The chain links TRBV3 to TRBJ2-7; 10 bases line up with TRBD2. Germline lookup yields CDR1 SNHLY and CDR2 FYNGKV (reference sequence). There are 14 residues in the CDR3. The V segment lost 1 base and the J segment 6 bases; nucleotides outside the gene matches: 3. This chain's CDR3 is CASSLGWGGGEQYF. The CDR3 DNA, read in part, is TGTGCCAGCAGCTTAGGCTGGGGGGGCGGTGAACAGTAC.

Note on this clone: Mouse gene names and germline throughout. The read halts 1 residue ahead of the CDR3 end, with the missing end drawn from the germline J gene. This chain links TRBV26 with TRBJ1-3, with 8 bases that match TRBD1. CDR3 length equals 15 residues. V was clipped by 4 bases and J by 2 bases; unmatched bases: 4. The V gene's germline CDR1 is KGHPV and CDR2 FQNQEV (reference sequence). This CDR3 reads CASSPWTGTGNTLYF. CDR3 bases read: TGTGCCAGCAGTCCGTGGACAGGGACTGGAAATACGCTCTAT.

Comment on this clone: The germline and genes are mouse ones. The sequenced part of the CDR3 DNA is TGTGCCAGCAGTCTGCTGACAGGGGGCCTCGAAAGATTATTT. It yields the protein CASSLLTGGLERLF. The CDR3, in full, reads CASSLLTGGLERLFF. The V gene is TRBV26, the J gene TRBJ1-4, with 10 positions matching TRBD1. The CDR3 end is not reached by the read, which stops 1 residue before it; the germline J gene fills it in. This CDR3 region has 15 residues. V was clipped by 2 bases and J by 7 bases; unmatched bases: 4. Germline CDR1 and CDR2: KGHPV and FQNQEV (reference sequence).

The table lists this clone with a few counts. Genes and germline come from the mouse. The read ends 1 residue before the CDR3 terminus; that terminus is restored from the germline J gene. This chain links TRBV15 with TRBJ2-1; 9 bases are a match to TRBD1. V lost 5 bases and J lost 4; bases outside the gene matches: 6. In germline, CDR1 is SGHND, CDR2 FRSKSL. This CDR3 has 15 residues. CDR3 protein: CASSPGQGWYAEQFF. Incomplete CDR3 DNA: TGTGCCAGCAGTCCCGGACAGGGGTGGTATGCTGAGCAGTTC.

There are a few counts of this clone. Gene and germline names: mouse. The read halts 1 residue ahead of the CDR3 end, with the missing end drawn from the germline J gene. The chain combines TRBV12-1 with TRBJ2-7; D is perhaps TRBD1 (5 bases). Trimming removed 2 bases from V and 7 bases from J, with 8 bases in between. From germline, CDR1 is SGHSN and CDR2 HYEKVE. CDR3 length equals 11 residues. This CDR3 is CASSQGREQYF. The sequenced CDR3 bases are TGTGCCAGCTCTCAGGGGAGGGAACAGTAC.

About this clone itself: Gene names are mouse gene names. Read coverage stops 1 residue before the CDR3 terminus; the germline J gene supplies the remainder. The V call is TRBV26, the J call TRBJ2-1, with TRBD1 identical over 7 bases. Looked up from germline, CDR1 is KGHPV and CDR2 is FQNQEV (reference sequence). The CDR3 runs to 16 residues. Germline trimming cut 2 bases from V and 1 base from J; bases unmatched to any gene: 5. CDR3 DNA, as far as it was read: TGTGCCAGCAGTCTGGGGCCAGGGGGAAACTATGCTGAGCAGTTC. This sequence encodes CASSLGPGGNYAEQF. In full, the CDR3 reads CASSLGPGGNYAEQFF.

Remarks on this clone: Mouse gene names apply. The read gets to within 1 residue of the CDR3 end, and the germline J gene fills in the rest. This sequence joins TRBV26 and TRBJ2-2; D unclear. The CDR3 consists of 15 residues. V gave up 2 bases and J gave up 0 bases, with 7 bases separating them. CDR1 and CDR2 (germline): KGHPV, FQNQEV (reference sequence). The CDR3 DNA, read in part, is TGTGCCAGCAGTCTGAGGGATGCAAACACCGGGCAGCTCTAC. Its translation: CASSLRDANTGQLY. The complete CDR3 reads CASSLRDANTGQLYF.

As for this clone: Gene names refer to mouse genes. The read halts 1 residue ahead of the CDR3 end, with the missing end drawn from the germline J gene. The rearrangement uses TRBV16 and TRBJ2-3; TRBD2 agrees at 13 bases. The germline gives CDR1 SGHSA, CDR2 FRNQAP. The CDR3 is 18 amino acids. The trim removed 5 bases at V and 1 base at J, leaving 9 bases unmatched. CDR3 sequence: CASSPRDWGGRGAETLYF. The DNA read from the CDR3 is TGTGCAAGCAGCCCCCGGGACTGGGGGGGGCGGGGTGCAGAAACGCTGTAT. The variable domain in full, completed from reference TRBV16 and TRBJ2-3, reads NAGVIQTPRHKVTGKGQEATLWCEPISGHSAVFWYRQTIVQGLEFLTYFRNQAPIDDSGMPKERFSAQMPNQSHSTLKIQSTQPQDSAVYLCASSPRDWGGRGAETLYFGSGTRLTVL.